Listed below are T cell receptor beta chains from one sample, sequenced in a study of blood T cells in healthy people across ages. Each CDR3 protein is one row after TCRdb ran MiXCR on the 5' RACE reads. The data hold more than 600,000 distinct CDR3 sequences, with around a quarter observed a single time. These same records also appear under a second study, on T cells of mothers and their children.

Sequencing used blood. The receptors derive from a boy between 10 and 17 years old in good health. Each CDR3 is given with its conserved first and last residue. D genes are given only for firm matches. Clone size is not always given. Where it is, it says once, few, many or a class for expanded clones.

TRBJ1-1	NA	few	TRBV10-2	CASSDLGMGQGLNTEAFF	TGCGCCAGCAGTGATTTGGGCATGGGGCAGGGGCTCAACACTGAAGCTTTCTTT
TRBJ2-1	TRBD2	NA	TRBV29-1	CSVDGEVAGVGNEQFF	TGCAGCGTTGACGGGGAAGTCGCGGGAGTTGGAAATGAGCAGTTCTTC
TRBJ2-7	TRBD1	NA	TRBV10-3	CAIRDRTSYEQYF	TGTGCCATCAGGGACAGGACCTCCTACGAGCAGTACTTC
TRBJ2-5	NA	NA	TRBV27	CASSPVIQETQYF	TGCGCCAGCAGCCCCGTAATCCAAGAGACCCAGTACTTC
TRBJ2-1	TRBD2	NA	TRBV7-9	CASDGLAGKQFF	TGTGCCAGCGACGGACTAGCGGGAAAGCAGTTCTTC
TRBJ2-1	NA	once	TRBV7-3	CASSLLRGHEQFF	TGTGCCAGCAGCTTGTTAAGGGGCCATGAGCAGTTCTTC
TRBJ2-1	NA	NA	TRBV20-1	CSAGRYNEQFF	TGCAGTGCGGGGAGATACAATGAGCAGTTCTTC
TRBJ1-2	NA	few	TRBV7-2	CASSSVAGDYGYTF	TGTGCCAGCAGCTCTGTGGCAGGGGACTATGGCTACACCTTC
TRBJ1-4	TRBD1	few	TRBV10-3	CAISQGQGNEKLFF	TGTGCCATCAGCCAGGGACAGGGTAATGAAAAACTGTTTTTT
TRBJ2-4	TRBD1	NA	TRBV28	CASSLPRQGNIQYF	TGTGCCAGCAGTTTGCCTAGACAGGGAAACATTCAGTACTTC
TRBJ2-7	NA	NA	TRBV6-2/TRBV6-3	CASSTARDGYYEQYF	TGTGCCAGCAGCACCGCCAGGGACGGTTACTACGAGCAGTACTTC
TRBJ2-1	NA	NA	TRBV2	CASSMYSSYNEQFF	TGTGCCAGCAGCATGTATAGCTCCTACAATGAGCAGTTCTTC
TRBJ2-3	TRBD2	few	TRBV7-6	CASSSVAGGSRGTDTQYF	TGTGCCAGCAGCTCCGTAGCGGGGGGCTCCCGTGGCACAGATACGCAGTATTTT
TRBJ2-7	NA	NA	TRBV27	CASSLYSSYGQYF	TGTGCCAGCAGTTTATACAGCTCCTACGGGCAGTACTTC
TRBJ1-2	TRBD1	NA	TRBV6-1	CASSPGDRDGVYGYTF	TGTGCCAGCAGCCCGGGGGACAGGGATGGAGTCTATGGCTACACCTTC
TRBJ2-4	TRBD2	NA	TRBV6-6	CASSIAGGPDIQYF	TGTGCCAGCAGTATAGCGGGGGGGCCAGACATTCAGTACTTC
TRBJ2-1	NA	NA	TRBV7-9	CTSSLEASNEQFF	TGTACCAGCAGCTTAGAGGCTAGCAATGAGCAGTTCTTC
TRBJ2-2	NA	NA	TRBV7-2	CASSSGVNTGELFF	TGTGCCAGCAGCTCGGGGGTGAACACCGGGGAGCTGTTTTTT
TRBJ1-3	NA	few	TRBV29-1	CSVDPAGAGNTIYF	TGCAGCGTTGATCCGGCAGGGGCTGGAAACACCATATATTTT
TRBJ2-7	NA	NA	TRBV7-9	CASSLGGVVEQYF	TGTGCCAGCAGCTTAGGGGGGGTAGTCGAGCAGTACTTC
TRBJ2-4	TRBD1	NA	TRBV7-9	CASSLATGTIAKNIQYF	TGTGCCAGCAGCTTAGCGACAGGGACCATAGCCAAAAACATTCAGTACTTC
TRBJ2-5	NA	few	TRBV4-2	CASSQDISGESMETQYF	TGTGCCAGCAGCCAAGATATTTCCGGGGAATCGATGGAGACCCAGTACTTC
TRBJ2-1	TRBD2	NA	TRBV11-2	CASSLILAGGLNEQFF	TGTGCCAGCAGCTTAATTCTGGCGGGGGGGCTCAATGAGCAGTTCTTC
TRBJ2-5	TRBD1	NA	TRBV4-2	CASSQPDRKEETQYF	TGTGCCAGCAGCCAACCGGACAGGAAAGAAGAGACCCAGTACTTC
TRBJ2-1	TRBD2	NA	TRBV2	CASSDGLVTYNEQFF	TGTGCCAGCAGTGACGGACTAGTTACCTACAATGAGCAGTTCTTC
TRBJ2-3	NA	few	TRBV15	CATSRGSTPLATDTQYF	TGTGCCACCAGCAGAGGATCCACACCCCTGGCAACAGATACGCAGTATTTT
TRBJ1-1	NA	few	TRBV20-1	CSARDLSGTEAFF	TGCAGTGCTAGAGATCTTTCGGGCACTGAAGCTTTCTTT
TRBJ2-1	TRBD2	NA	TRBV29-1	CSGRPGLTNEQFF	TGCAGCGGGAGGCCGGGACTAACGAATGAGCAGTTCTTC
TRBJ1-4	NA	NA	TRBV12-3/TRBV12-4	CASSLGREESEKLFF	TGTGCCAGCAGTTTAGGCAGGGAGGAAAGTGAAAAACTGTTTTTT
TRBJ2-1	TRBD2	few	TRBV12-3/TRBV12-4	CASSPGLSNNEQFF	TGTGCCAGCAGCCCGGGACTATCCAACAATGAGCAGTTCTTC
TRBJ2-7	NA	few	TRBV12-3/TRBV12-4	CASSSTGLLFYF	TGTGCCAGCAGTTCTACAGGCCTCCTCTTTTACTTC
TRBJ2-5	TRBD2	NA	TRBV12-3/TRBV12-4	CASRASGYQETQYF	TGTGCCAGCAGGGCTAGCGGGTACCAAGAGACCCAGTACTTC
TRBJ1-1	NA	few	TRBV12-3/TRBV12-4	CASSFGVVTEAFF	TGTGCCAGCAGTTTCGGGGTTGTCACTGAAGCTTTCTTT
TRBJ1-2	NA	NA	TRBV13	CASSLGQAHYTF	TGTGCCAGCAGCTTAGGGCAGGCCCACTACACCTTC
TRBJ2-7	TRBD2	NA	TRBV6-6	CASSYYGLAGSSEQYF	TGTGCCAGCAGTTACTACGGACTAGCCGGGAGTTCCGAGCAGTACTTC
TRBJ2-5	NA	few	TRBV3-1	CASSQGLVKETQYF	TGTGCCAGCAGCCAAGGACTAGTCAAAGAGACCCAGTACTTC
TRBJ2-1	NA	few	TRBV4-1	CASSLAGTSGGNEQFF	TGCGCCAGCAGCCTAGCCGGGACTTCGGGGGGCAACGAGCAGTTCTTC
TRBJ2-1	TRBD2	few	TRBV7-9	CASSQQAGGLEQFF	TGTGCCAGCAGCCAACAAGCGGGAGGCCTTGAGCAGTTCTTC
TRBJ1-2	TRBD1	NA	TRBV4-2	CASSQEGGTGPNYGYTF	TGTGCCAGCAGCCAAGAAGGCGGGACAGGGCCTAACTATGGCTACACCTTC
TRBJ2-1	TRBD2	few	TRBV7-9	CASSLATGTSGANEQFF	TGTGCCAGCAGCTTAGCCACCGGGACTAGCGGGGCCAATGAGCAGTTCTTC
TRBJ2-7	NA	NA	TRBV7-9	CASSVGRGASYEQYF	TGTGCCAGCAGCGTGGGTAGGGGGGCATCCTACGAGCAGTACTTC
TRBJ1-2	TRBD1	NA	TRBV27	CVSSFLGQGDSNYGYTF	TGTGTCAGCAGTTTTTTGGGACAGGGGGATTCGAACTATGGCTACACCTTC
TRBJ2-7	TRBD1	NA	TRBV11-2	CASSLGTGKYEQYF	TGTGCCAGCAGCTTGGGGACAGGGAAGTACGAGCAGTACTTC
TRBJ2-7	TRBD2	few	TRBV28	CASSLPTSNYEQYF	TGTGCCAGCAGTTTACCGACTAGCAACTACGAGCAGTACTTC
TRBJ2-1	NA	few	TRBV20-1	CSVPISYNEQFF	TGCAGTGTCCCTATATCCTACAATGAGCAGTTCTTC
TRBJ1-5	TRBD1	few	TRBV10-3	CAIRAGGVGQPQHF	TGTGCCATCAGGGCAGGGGGAGTTGGTCAGCCCCAGCATTTT
TRBJ2-1	TRBD2	few	TRBV12-3/TRBV12-4	CASSYGGSRNNEQFF	TGTGCCAGCAGTTATGGCGGGAGCAGGAACAATGAGCAGTTCTTC
TRBJ2-3	NA	few	TRBV11-2	CASSTSPTPRGTDTQYF	TGTGCCAGCAGCACAAGCCCCACACCTAGGGGAACAGATACGCAGTATTTT
TRBJ2-7	TRBD1	few	TRBV5-1	CASSTGTGGPIEQYF	TGCGCCAGCAGCACCGGGACAGGGGGGCCCATCGAGCAGTACTTC
TRBJ2-3	TRBD1	few	TRBV7-2	CASSAGQGIDTQYF	TGTGCCAGCAGCGCCGGACAGGGGATAGATACGCAGTATTTT
TRBJ1-5	NA	NA	TRBV28	CASSLGGAYNQPQHF	TGTGCCAGCAGTTTAGGGGGGGCCTACAATCAGCCCCAGCATTTT
TRBJ1-6	NA	few	TRBV7-2	CASSLIPRGLPNSPLHF	TGTGCCAGCAGCTTAATTCCAAGGGGACTGCCAAATTCACCCCTCCACTTT
TRBJ1-4	NA	once	TRBV5-1	CASSLVQNEKLFF	TGCGCCAGCAGCTTGGTGCAGAATGAAAAACTGTTTTTT
TRBJ2-1	NA	few	TRBV6-2/TRBV6-3	CASSDVGADYNEQFF	TGTGCCAGCAGCGACGTGGGGGCGGACTACAATGAGCAGTTCTTC
TRBJ2-2	TRBD1	NA	TRBV6-1	CASSEVRGRGTGELFF	TGTGCCAGCAGTGAAGTGAGGGGGCGAGGCACCGGGGAGCTGTTTTTT